This entry lists 9 T cell receptor beta chains sequenced from one sample in a study of blood T cell repertoires in COVID-19. The table came from immunoSEQ multiplex PCR; TCRdb's copy has only in-frame clones and leaves some out. The sample yields about 120,000 clones, around 74% seen once. The sequencing sample was made of peripheral blood. The receptor set was obtained from a man in his sixties with acute or convalescent COVID-19.

The CDR3 sequence is CASSPGTGGHSNYGYTF. CDR3 DNA sequence: TGTGCCAGCAGCCCCGGGACAGGGGGCCACTCCAACTATGGCTACACCTTC. V and J are TRBV11-2 and TRBJ1-2; 12 bases match TRBD1. The CDR3 totals 17 residues. After removal of 5 bases from V and 2 bases from J, the junction contained 9 bases not matched to a gene. Germline V lookup: CDR1 SGHAT, CDR2 FQNNGV.

The V and J genes are TRBV5-6 and TRBJ1-3; no clear D gene. The CDR3 runs to 13 residues. Germline V lookup: CDR1 SGHDT, CDR2 YYEEEE. V was shortened by 5 bases and J by 1 base, with 7 bases between the two germline ends. CDR3 region: CASRLWSGNTIYF. The CDR3 DNA sequence: TGTGCCAGCAGACTTTGGTCTGGAAACACCATATATTTT.

J is TRBJ2-3 and V is TRBV5-1, with 8 bases lining up with TRBD1. Germline assignment: CDR1 SGHRS and CDR2 YFSETQ. This CDR3 region has 17 residues. The junction had 9 bases not matched to a gene; V was cut back by 3 bases and J by 0 bases. The CDR3 region is CASSSRTGLYSTDTQYF. The CDR3 nucleotides are TGCGCCAGCAGCTCACGGACAGGGCTTTATAGCACAGATACGCAGTATTTT.

The DNA for the CDR3 is TGTGCCAGCAGCTTATTTCCAGGCACCTACGAGCAGTACTTC. Encoded protein: CASSLFPGTYEQYF. V is TRBV7-3 and J is TRBJ2-7; D is unresolved. Per the germline V gene, CDR1 is SGHTA and CDR2 is FQGTGA. The germline V and J ends were trimmed by 2 bases and 2 bases, with 10 bases remaining between them. This CDR3 comprises 14 residues.

The chain combines TRBV3-1 (or the pseudogene TRBV3-2) with TRBJ2-7; 12 nucleotides match TRBD2. This CDR3 comprises 15 residues. Germline CDR1 LGHDT, CDR2 YNNKEL (reference sequence). Trimming at V came to 4 bases and at J to 4 bases, leaving 5 bases not matched to a gene. As DNA, the CDR3 is TGTGCCAGCAGCCTCTCTAGCGGGAGGGCATACGAGCAGTACTTC. Its translation is CASSLSSGRAYEQYF.

The CDR3 loop is CASSQDRQSGYTF. In DNA form, the CDR3 reads TGTGCCAGCAGTCAGGACAGGCAGAGTGGCTACACCTTC. This chain links TRBV28 with TRBJ1-2, with 7 bases fitting TRBD1. J gave up 7 bases and V 5 bases, and 7 bases lay outside the gene matches. Germline CDR1 MDHEN, CDR2 SYDVKM. This CDR3 is 13 amino acids long.

This clone has a single count. This chain uses TRBV7-6 with TRBJ2-1; D is perhaps TRBD1 (6 bases). This CDR3 is 14 amino acids long. V lost 4 bases and J 7 bases, leaving 14 bases between the germline ends. The germline V gene has CDR1 SGHVS and CDR2 FNYEAQ. The CDR3 spells CASSSDTGKNEQFF. The CDR3 nucleotides read TGTGCCAGCAGCTCGGATACAGGGAAAAATGAGCAGTTCTTC.

This clone was counted between two and nine times. The chain has TRBV10-1 and TRBJ2-7; D is unresolved. This CDR3 region has 12 residues. V lost 8 bases and J 3 bases, leaving 11 bases between the germline ends. The germline V gene has CDR1 WNHNN and CDR2 SYGVQD (reference sequence). The chain's CDR3 is CASLVAVYEQYF. The CDR3 nucleotides are TGCGCCAGCTTAGTAGCCGTCTACGAGCAGTACTTC.

CDR3 loop: CASSSGTGLRTEAFF. The CDR3, as DNA: TGTGCCAGCAGTTCCGGGACAGGGTTGAGGACTGAAGCTTTCTTT. V is TRBV6-6 and J is TRBJ1-1, with 9 bases identical to TRBD1. Looked up from germline, CDR1 is MNHNY and CDR2 is SVGAGI (reference sequence). This CDR3 has 15 amino acids. Trimming cost V 4 bases and J 5 bases; bases outside gene matches: 8.